The following is a T cell receptor beta chain sequence with its context. Its specificity is not known. The assay was immunoSEQ multiplex PCR, and TCRdb's table has in-frame clones only and misses some. The table shows some 460,000 clones, with nearly 90% occurring only once. This entry belongs to a study of Ad26.COV2.S vaccination and SARS-CoV-2 variants. At the level of the study: Donor was one of the participants in the Ad26.COV2.S arm of the COV1001 trial. Recipients of Ad26.COV2.S got it intramuscularly, once or twice 56 days apart. General study points: Vaccine recipients showed a spike-specific TCR breadth that was higher than in placebo recipients. Post-vaccination spike-specific CD8+ and CD4+ T cell responses reportedly had substantial breadth.

This CDR3 spans 15 amino acids. Germline values: CDR1 LNHDA, CDR2 SQIVND (reference sequence). Trimming removed 5 bases at V and 8 bases at J, with 18 bases between. The treatment here: roughly 20 received Ad26.COV2.S at low or high dose, single or two shots; five or six received placebo; per-sample allocation not given. After the first vaccine or placebo injection, samples were drawn on day 63. The sample in question was peripheral blood, obtained in a trial of Ad26.COV2.S vaccine versus placebo. The TCR was taken from a person aged 18-65 years who received the Ad26.COV2.S COVID-19 vaccine or a placebo. V gene TRBV19 combines with J gene TRBJ1-4; D is ambiguous. The CDR3 sequence: CASSLAQGLTEKLFF. The CDR3 coding sequence is TGTGCCAGTAGTCTCGCACAAGGGCTTACAGAAAAACTGTTTTTT.